This T cell receptor (beta chain) was profiled in a study of blood T cell repertoires in COVID-19. In the study overall: Researchers got acute and convalescent COVID-19 samples from the United States, Italy and Spain.

Generated by immunoSEQ multiplex PCR, the TCRdb table keeps only in-frame clones and is missing some. The repertoire holds under 60,000 clones, approximately 91% seen once, with almost 4% in the top ten. The CDR3 sequence is 14 residues long. The germline gives CDR1 KGHSH, CDR2 LQKENI. V was cut by 7 bases and J by 4 bases, with 16 bases left in between. This sequence joins TRBV18 and TRBJ1-1; TRBD1 might be the D (6 bases). This TCR was recovered from a man between 50 and 59 years old with acute or convalescent COVID-19. The sample consisted of peripheral blood. The CDR3 bases are TGTGCCAGCTTAAGATCCGGGGGGCGCACTGAAGCTTTCTTT. It codes for CASLRSGGRTEAFF.